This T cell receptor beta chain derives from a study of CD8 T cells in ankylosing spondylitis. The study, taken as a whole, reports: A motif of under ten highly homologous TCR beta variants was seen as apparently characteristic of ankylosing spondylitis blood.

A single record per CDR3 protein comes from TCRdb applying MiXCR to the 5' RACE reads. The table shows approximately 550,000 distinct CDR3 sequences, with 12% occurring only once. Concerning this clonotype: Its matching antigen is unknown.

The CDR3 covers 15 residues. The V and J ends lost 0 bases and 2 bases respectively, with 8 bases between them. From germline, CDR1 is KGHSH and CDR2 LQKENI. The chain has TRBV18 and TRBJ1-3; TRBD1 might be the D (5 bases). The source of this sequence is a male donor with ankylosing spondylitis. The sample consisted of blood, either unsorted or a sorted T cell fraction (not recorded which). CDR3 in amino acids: CASSPPQGAGNTIYF. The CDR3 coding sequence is TGTGCCAGCTCACCACCGCAGGGCGCTGGAAACACCATATATTTT.